This passage covers 31 T cell receptor beta chains from one sample sequenced in a study of human CD8 memory T cell subsets. Libraries targeted TCR beta using 5' RACE with UMIs. TCRdb re-called the 5' RACE reads; every CDR3 protein appears as one record, without DNA. This sample's table reports more than 5,500 distinct CDR3 sequences. Material for sequencing was CD8+ stem-like memory T cells (TSCM and TCM) sorted from PBMCs. The subset was: stem-like memory CD8 T cells (TSTEM), CCR7+ PD-1- TIGIT-. Receptor source: a human donor in good health.

This clonotype counts as medium-sized (0.01 to 0.1%) by frequency. This chain connects TRBV20-1 to TRBJ2-7. The CDR3 covers 13 residues. Germline CDR1 is DFQATT and CDR2 is SNEGSKA (reference sequence). The CDR3 region is CSARDHSTYEQYF.

CDR3 region: CASSPPLAGSTGELFF. The chain recombines TRBV18 with TRBJ2-2; TCRdb returns TRBD2, unconfirmable since there is no DNA. The germline V gene has CDR1 KGHSH and CDR2 LQKENI. CDR3 length: 16 residues.

V and J are TRBV5-5 and TRBJ2-2; the D call from TCRdb, TRBD1, cannot be confirmed without DNA. The CDR3 runs to 17 residues. Germline V lookup: CDR1 SGHKS, CDR2 YYEKEE (reference sequence). The CDR3 here is CASSWEKDRANTGELFF.

The rearrangement uses TRBV12-3 or TRBV12-4 and TRBJ2-1; checking the TCRdb D call of TRBD2 is not possible without DNA. This CDR3 has 11 residues. This chain's CDR3 is CASSPAAEQFF.

This clonotype is called medium-sized based on its frequency. The chain employs TRBV7-9 and TRBJ1-2; TCRdb's D call of TRBD1 is untestable without DNA. Germline values: CDR1 SEHNR, CDR2 FQNEAQ (reference sequence). The CDR3 is made up of 14 amino acids. The CDR3 sequence: CASSQPGTDYGYTF.

The rearrangement joins TRBV30 to TRBJ2-7; TCRdb's D gene call, TRBD1, goes unchecked for lack of DNA. The CDR3 runs to 14 residues. In germline, CDR1 is GTSNPN, CDR2 SVGIG (reference sequence). The CDR3 loop reads CAWGSEDRIYEQYF.

The rearrangement joins TRBV2 to TRBJ2-1. CDR3 length equals 14 residues. Germline V gene data show CDR1 as SNHLY and CDR2 as FYNNEI. CDR3 amino acids: CASGDLSSYNEQFF.

By frequency, this clonotype registers medium-sized. The rearrangement joins TRBV15 to TRBJ1-3; the D gene TCRdb calls, TRBD1, cannot be checked with no DNA. This CDR3 is built from 15 residues. Germline CDR1 is LNHNV and CDR2 is YYDKDF (reference sequence). The CDR3 reads CATSRTGQYGNTIYF.

According to its frequency, this clonotype is medium-sized. The chain is built from TRBV7-8 and TRBJ2-2; TCRdb's assignment of TRBD1 cannot be checked, as there is no DNA. Germline V gene sequence: CDR1 SGHVS, CDR2 FQNEAQ. This CDR3 contains 15 residues. CDR3 sequence reads: CASSYGVGVTGELFF.

V usage is TRBV20-1 and J usage is TRBJ2-2; TCRdb designates TRBD1, a call that cannot be tested without DNA. Germline CDR1 DFQATT, CDR2 SNEGSKA (reference sequence). This CDR3 is built from 14 residues. This chain's CDR3 is CSARAQGDTGELFF.

The V call is TRBV29-1, the J call TRBJ2-5; TCRdb picks TRBD1, but there is no DNA to check that call. The CDR3 sequence is 16 residues long. Germline-derived CDR1 and CDR2 are SQVTM and ANQGSEA. CDR3 residues: CSVGGYGQETIETQYF.

In terms of frequency, this clonotype is medium-sized. The chain combines TRBV12-3 or TRBV12-4 with TRBJ2-5. The CDR3 is 13 amino acids. This CDR3 is CASSLGDWATQYF.

Judged by frequency, this clonotype is medium-sized (0.01 to 0.1%). The CDR3 reads CASSQDPAHTRELFF. The rearrangement links TRBV14 to TRBJ1-4. Germline values: CDR1 SGHDN, CDR2 FVKESK. The CDR3 covers 15 residues.

The chain has TRBV10-2 and TRBJ2-7; as DNA is missing, the TRBD2 call by TCRdb cannot be tested. The CDR3 loop spans 16 amino acids. The germline CDR1 and CDR2 sequences are WSHSY and SAAADI. CDR3 sequence: CASSGWGGRASYEQYF.

V gene TRBV29-1 combines with J gene TRBJ2-3; TCRdb indicates TRBD1, and absent DNA this call remains unverified. The CDR3 loop spans 14 amino acids. Germline-derived CDR1 and CDR2 are SQVTM and ANQGSEA. The CDR3 spells CSVEGDARTDTQYF.

The genes are TRBV14 and TRBJ1-3. Germline CDR1 SGHDN, CDR2 FVKESK. CDR3 length: 15 amino acids. CDR3 amino acids: CASSHRDSSGNTIYF.

The J gene is TRBJ2-2, the V gene TRBV28; TCRdb's D call, TRBD1, is unchecked because there is no DNA. The CDR3 loop spans 14 amino acids. From germline, CDR1 is MDHEN and CDR2 SYDVKM. The CDR3 sequence is CASSSLRGAGELFF.

This chain joins TRBV2 and TRBJ2-1; TCRdb names TRBD2, which stays unverified in the absence of DNA. The germline V gene encodes CDR1 SNHLY and CDR2 FYNNEI. The CDR3 runs 14 residues. The CDR3 reads CASLGTSGFGEQFF.

The chain joins TRBV28 to TRBJ2-3; the TCRdb call, TRBD2, lacks DNA for checking. Per the germline V gene, CDR1 is MDHEN and CDR2 is SYDVKM. The CDR3 loop spans 15 amino acids. This CDR3 reads CASSFLADSTDTQYF.

The genes are TRBV12-3 or TRBV12-4 and TRBJ1-3; without DNA, the TCRdb call of TRBD1 cannot be checked. The CDR3 runs to 16 residues. The CDR3 spells CASSRPGEDAGNTIYF.

The chain employs TRBV5-1 and TRBJ2-7; TCRdb's D call of TRBD1 is untestable without DNA. CDR1 and CDR2 (germline): SGHRS, YFSETQ. CDR3 length: 14 amino acids. This CDR3 is CASSLDSPTYEQYF.

J is TRBJ1-1 and V is TRBV10-2; TCRdb names TRBD1, which stays unverified in the absence of DNA. CDR3 length equals 15 residues. Germline-derived CDR1 and CDR2 are WSHSY and SAAADI. The CDR3 protein is CASSEYWGDDTEAFF.

Its frequency marks this clonotype as medium-sized. The chain's CDR3 is CASSLGDRTYEQYF. The chain links TRBV5-1 to TRBJ2-7; TCRdb outputs TRBD1, but without DNA this stays unchecked. The CDR3 length is 14 residues. Germline values: CDR1 SGHRS, CDR2 YFSETQ.

This rearrangement joins TRBV20-1 to TRBJ2-1; TCRdb designates TRBD2, a call that cannot be tested without DNA. The V gene's germline CDR1 is DFQATT and CDR2 SNEGSKA (reference sequence). The CDR3 runs to 15 residues. CDR3 in amino acids: CSAGGLSGMGNEQFF.

The chain joins TRBV19 to TRBJ2-2; no DNA is available, so the TRBD2 call from TCRdb remains unchecked. The CDR3 covers 18 residues. Germline-derived CDR1 and CDR2 are LNHDA and SQIVND (reference sequence). CDR3 sequence reads: CASQVRKGRLAGVSQLFF.

The chain recombines TRBV5-1 with TRBJ2-7. This CDR3 comprises 15 residues. The germline V gene has CDR1 SGHRS and CDR2 YFSETQ. CDR3 amino acids: CASSLEGPSLYEQYF.

The rearrangement links TRBV7-8 to TRBJ2-5; TCRdb's assignment of TRBD2 cannot be checked, as there is no DNA. CDR3 length: 17 residues. The germline CDR1 and CDR2 sequences are SGHVS and FQNEAQ. The CDR3 is CASSHQPTRRLQETQYF.

The genes are TRBV5-1 and TRBJ2-7. The CDR3 consists of 13 residues. Looked up from germline, CDR1 is SGHRS and CDR2 is YFSETQ. The CDR3 sequence: CASSPPDAYEQYF.

The J gene is TRBJ2-7, the V gene TRBV15. The CDR3 spans 15 residues. CDR1 is LNHNV, CDR2 YYDKDF, per germline (reference sequence). This CDR3 reads CATSLTSGSSYEQYF.

The chain recombines TRBV28 with TRBJ2-2. This CDR3 contains 15 residues. Germline CDR1 is MDHEN and CDR2 is SYDVKM. This CDR3 reads CASSLLDQNTGELFF. Together with reference TRBV28 and TRBJ2-2, the CDR3 gives the full variable domain: DVKVTQSSRYLVKRTGEKVFLECVQDMDHENMFWYRQDPGLGLRLIYFSYDVKMKEKGDIPEGYSVSREKKERFSLILESASTNQTSMYLCASSLLDQNTGELFFGEGSRLTVL.

The chain uses TRBV2 and TRBJ2-2; lacking DNA, the TRBD2 call made by TCRdb goes unchecked. CDR1 is SNHLY and CDR2 is FYNNEI in the germline V gene. There are 17 residues in the CDR3. The CDR3: CASSGGEETSGTGELFF.